This is a list of T cell receptor beta chains from one sample in a study of Tregs in tolerant kidney transplant recipients. Here immunoSEQ multiplex PCR was the method, and the copy in TCRdb shows in-frame clones only, minus some. The table lists some 55,000 clones, over 70% of them singletons. The sample was CD4+ T cells from blood. The source of these receptors is a human donor in good health. CDR3s include the opening cysteine and the closing phenylalanine or tryptophan. Each record gives: V gene, CDR3 length, D gene, J gene, clone size, CDR3 DNA, CDR3 protein. A D gene is named only where the DNA matches it firmly. Clone size is not always given. Where it is, it says once, few, many or a class for expanded clones.

>TRBV10-1|19|TRBD1|TRBJ2-1|few
TGCGCCAGCAGTGAGTCAAGCCGGGACAGGGTCTATCTACATAATGAGCAGTTCTTC
CASSESSRDRVYLHNEQFF
>TRBV7-9|14|TRBD2|TRBJ2-3|once
TGTGCCAGTCGTTTATCCGGGGGGACCGATACGCAGTATTTT
CASRLSGGTDTQYF
>TRBV7-9|14|NA|TRBJ2-3|NA
TGTGCCAGCAGCTTAGGGAGGGACACAGATACGCAGTATTTT
CASSLGRDTDTQYF
>TRBV6-1|21|TRBD1|TRBJ2-4|once
TGTGCCAGCAGTGAAATAAGTGGGACAGGGAATGTTATCGCGACCAAAAACATTCAGTACTTC
CASSEISGTGNVIATKNIQYF
>TRBV10-1|15|TRBD1|TRBJ2-7|once
TGCGCCAGCAGTGGCCGGGACAGGGTTTCCTACGAGCAGTACTTC
CASSGRDRVSYEQYF
>TRBV13|15|NA|TRBJ2-3|NA
TGTGCCAGCAGCTTAGGCCTGGGAGGCACAGATACGCAGTATTTT
CASSLGLGGTDTQYF
>TRBV2|14|TRBD1|TRBJ1-5|medium-sized
TGTGCCAGCAGTGAATCAGGGGGCAGTCAGCCCCAGCATTTT
CASSESGGSQPQHF
>TRBV6-5|14|NA|TRBJ2-3|few
TGTGCCAGCAGTCCCCAGCGGGGCACAGATACGCAGTATTTT
CASSPQRGTDTQYF
>TRBV2|17|TRBD2|TRBJ2-1|NA
TGTGCCAGCAGCGGGACAGAACTAGCGGGGGCAAACAATGAGCAGTTCTTC
CASSGTELAGANNEQFF
>TRBV18|14|TRBD2|TRBJ2-1|NA
TGTGCCAGCACCCCGGGACTACCCATGAATGAGCAGTTCTTC
CASTPGLPMNEQFF
>TRBV29-1|13|NA|TRBJ2-3|NA
TGCAGCGTTGAGACGCAACTCACAGATACGCAGTATTTT
CSVETQLTDTQYF
>TRBV5-1|15|NA|TRBJ1-1|NA
TGCGCCAGCACCCGACAGCCATCCATGAACACTGAAGCTTTCTTT
CASTRQPSMNTEAFF
>TRBV5-1|17|TRBD1|TRBJ1-2|NA
TGCGCCAGCAGCCACACGGGGACAGGGGGGACTTACTATGGCTACACCTTC
CASSHTGTGGTYYGYTF
>TRBV5-3|14|TRBD1|TRBJ1-1|NA
TGTGCCAGAAGCCAAGGACAGGGGAACACTGAAGCTTTCTTT
CARSQGQGNTEAFF
>TRBV7-9|18|TRBD2|TRBJ2-1|NA
TGTGCCAGCAGCTTAGCGGGACTAGCGGGTAACCCGGGGGGTGAGCAGTTCTTC
CASSLAGLAGNPGGEQFF
>TRBV6-5|14|TRBD1|TRBJ1-3|NA
TGTGCCAGCAGTCGGACAGGGTCTGGAAACACCATATATTTT
CASSRTGSGNTIYF
>TRBV14|15|TRBD2|TRBJ2-3|NA
TGTGCCAGCAGCCACGGACTAGCTATTCCCGATACGCAGTATTTT
CASSHGLAIPDTQYF
>TRBV14|13|TRBD1|TRBJ1-5|NA
TGTGCCAGCAGCCAAACTGGGACAGCGCCCCAGCATTTT
CASSQTGTAPQHF
>TRBV18|16|TRBD2|TRBJ2-1|NA
TGTGCCAGCTCACCGGCCGGGGGGGCCTCCTACAATGAGCAGTTCTTC
CASSPAGGASYNEQFF
>TRBV4-2|16|NA|TRBJ1-1|NA
TGTGCCAGCAGCCAAGATCCCGGCAGAGAGAACACTGAAGCTTTCTTT
CASSQDPGRENTEAFF
>TRBV5-4|14|NA|TRBJ2-2|NA
TGTGCCAGCAGCTCCCAGGGGAGCACCGGGGAGCTGTTTTTT
CASSSQGSTGELFF
>TRBV28|19|NA|TRBJ2-3|NA
TGTGCCAGCAGTCCGGGGGTGTGGCGGTATCCATCAGGGACAGATACGCAGTATTTT
CASSPGVWRYPSGTDTQYF
>TRBV6-5|15|NA|TRBJ2-2|NA
TGTGCCAGCAGGCCCTTGGCGGGATGGGCCGGGGAGCTGTTTTTT
CASRPLAGWAGELFF
>TRBV6-1|17|NA|TRBJ1-2|NA
TGTGCCAGCAGTGAATCTTTTCGGGCGGGTCCTAACTATGGCTACACCTTC
CASSESFRAGPNYGYTF
>TRBV14|14|NA|TRBJ2-7|NA
TGTGCCAGCAGCCAAGGACCGGGCCCCAAAGGGCAGTACTTC
CASSQGPGPKGQYF
>TRBV5-1|18|TRBD1|TRBJ2-1|NA
TGCGCCAGCAGCTTGGCATCCGGTGTAAGGGGGCGGGACAATGAGCAGTTCTTC
CASSLASGVRGRDNEQFF
>TRBV29-1|13|NA|TRBJ2-3|NA
TGCAGCGTAGGGACCCTACAGGGAGATACGCAGTATTTT
CSVGTLQGDTQYF
>TRBV11-3|14|NA|TRBJ2-3|NA
TGTGCCAGCAGCCTCGGAGGTTATGCAGATACGCAGTATTTT
CASSLGGYADTQYF
>TRBV14|15|TRBD1|TRBJ1-2|medium-sized
TGTGCCAGCAGCCAAATGGGACAGGAGTACTATGGCTACACCTTC
CASSQMGQEYYGYTF
>TRBV11-2|18|NA|TRBJ2-2|NA
TGTGCCAGCAGCTTAGATCCTCAACGGGCAGGCGACACCGGGGAGCTGTTTTTT
CASSLDPQRAGDTGELFF
>TRBV29-1|13|TRBD1|TRBJ1-1|NA
TGCAGCGTTCGGAGGGGGCAGAACACTGAAGCTTTCTTT
CSVRRGQNTEAFF
>TRBV27|13|NA|TRBJ2-7|few
TGTGCCAGCAGGGTCACATCGGGCTACGAGCAGTACTTC
CASRVTSGYEQYF
>TRBV5-6|14|TRBD1|TRBJ1-5|NA
TGTGCCAGCAGCTTGTGGGACAGGGATCAGCCCCAGCATTTT
CASSLWDRDQPQHF
>TRBV7-2|17|NA|TRBJ1-6|NA
TGTGCCAGCAGCTTATTCGGAGGGAGCTCCTATAATTCACCCCTCCACTTT
CASSLFGGSSYNSPLHF
>TRBV7-3|14|NA|TRBJ2-3|few
TGTGCCAGCAGCTCGGGGATTGGCACAGATACGCAGTATTTT
CASSSGIGTDTQYF
>TRBV7-3|13|TRBD2|TRBJ2-1|NA
TGTGCCAGCAGCCGGGGACTAGTCGATGAGCAGTTCTTC
CASSRGLVDEQFF